What follows are 13 T cell receptor beta chains derived from one specimen sequenced in a study of CD8+ T cells in alopecia areata. After isolation, RNA underwent reverse transcription to generate cDNA as the sequencing template. Profiling relied on immunoSEQ multiplex PCR, and the TCRdb table lists in-frame clones only, not all of them. The table includes about 250,000 clones, around 67% detected once. Here the sequenced sample was CD4+ T cells sorted from blood, taken at week 0. The receptors originated from a human donor with alopecia areata.

V gene TRBV9 combines with J gene TRBJ2-2; 9 bases agree with TRBD1. Germline CDR1 is SGDLS and CDR2 is YYNGEE. V lost 4 bases to trimming and J lost 3 bases; unmatched junction nucleotides: 4. This CDR3 has 15 residues. CDR3 DNA sequence: TGTGCCAGCAGCCGGGACAGGGTCGACACCGGGGAGCTGTTTTTT. The encoded protein is CASSRDRVDTGELFF. The full variable domain, rest sourced from reference TRBV9 and TRBJ2-2, is DSGVTQTPKHLITATGQRVTLRCSPRSGDLSVYWYQQSLDQGLQFLIQYYNGEERAKGNILERFSAQQFPDLHSELNLSSLELGDSALYFCASSRDRVDTGELFFGEGSRLTVL.

The rearrangement links TRBV20-1 to TRBJ2-7; TRBD1 agrees at 7 bases. The CDR3 has 11 amino acids. Germline V lookup: CDR1 DFQATT, CDR2 SNEGSKA (reference sequence). V shed 8 bases, J shed 4 bases, and the junction held 5 bases outside the gene matches. The DNA of the CDR3 is TGCAGTTCCGGGACAGAGTACGAGCAGTACTTC. Encoded protein: CSSGTEYEQYF.

This clone was observed once. Other DNA sequences from this sample encode an identical CDR3 as well. Written as DNA, the CDR3 is TGCAGCGTTGTGGGTGGGGAGACCCAGTACTTC. Amino acid sequence: CSVVGGETQYF. The chain joins TRBV29-1 to TRBJ2-5, with D unclear. V lost 4 bases and J lost 5, with 8 bases in between. The CDR3 consists of 11 residues. The germline gives CDR1 SQVTM, CDR2 ANQGSEA.

V and J are TRBV7-3 and TRBJ1-1; unclear D gene. The V end was cut by 6 bases, the J end by 2 bases, with 10 bases between. CDR1 SGHTA and CDR2 FQGTGA come from the germline V gene. The CDR3 is made up of 13 amino acids. Here the CDR3 DNA reads TGTGCCAGCAGACCACCCGGCAACACTGAAGCTTTCTTT. Translation: CASRPPGNTEAFF. The full variable domain, completed using reference TRBV7-3 and TRBJ1-1, is GAGVSQTPSNKVTEKGKYVELRCDPISGHTALYWYRQSLGQGPEFLIYFQGTGAADDSGLPNDRFFAVRPEGSVSTLKIQRTERGDSAVYLCASRPPGNTEAFFGQGTRLTVV.

The chain combines TRBV6-4 with TRBJ1-1, with D possibly being TRBD1 (5 bases). Trimming pared 6 bases from V and 1 base from J, leaving 9 bases between. There are 13 residues in the CDR3. In germline, CDR1 is MRHNA, CDR2 SNTAGT. Here the CDR3 DNA reads TGTGCCAGCAGCCCAACAGGGAACACTGAAGCTTTCTTT. Protein sequence: CASSPTGNTEAFF.

The V and J genes are TRBV7-8 and TRBJ1-5; 7 bases align to TRBD1. The V and J ends lost 5 bases and 0 bases, in that order; junction bases with no gene match: 1. This CDR3 has 14 amino acids. The germline gives CDR1 SGHVS, CDR2 FQNEAQ. As DNA, the CDR3 is TGTGCCAGCAGCAGACAGGGTAGCAATCAGCCCCAGCATTTT. Amino acids: CASSRQGSNQPQHF.

V and J are TRBV30 and TRBJ1-1; D call uncertain. Germline values: CDR1 GTSNPN, CDR2 SVGIG (reference sequence). The CDR3 sequence is 14 residues long. V dropped 7 bases and J dropped 1 base, with 16 bases sitting between them. CDR3 coding DNA: TGTGCCTTAGCTAGCCTGCGGGGGAACACTGAAGCTTTCTTT. This translates into CALASLRGNTEAFF.

This chain connects TRBV9 to TRBJ2-5; weak D call: TRBD2 (6 bases). This CDR3 comprises 15 residues. V lost 6 bases, J lost 4 bases, and 19 bases lay in between. Germline V gives CDR1 SGDLS, CDR2 YYNGEE. The CDR3 bases are TGTGCCAGCACGTCACAAGGGATGGAGGGAGAGACCCAGTACTTC. This encodes CASTSQGMEGETQYF.

This clone was seen only a few times. The rearrangement joins TRBV29-1 to TRBJ2-3; no firm D call. Trimming pared 7 bases from V and 1 base from J, leaving 12 bases between. CDR3 length: 13 amino acids. Per germline, CDR1 SQVTM and CDR2 ANQGSEA. CDR3 coding DNA: TGCAGCGCCGAGGAGCAGGGCACAGATACGCAGTATTTT. It is translated as CSAEEQGTDTQYF.

This clone was counted a single time. The sample holds other DNA sequences that translate to the same CDR3. The rearrangement uses TRBV29-1 and TRBJ1-2; tentative D call: TRBD1 (6 bases). CDR1 is SQVTM, CDR2 ANQGSEA, per germline. This CDR3 comprises 12 residues. Between the trimmed V and J ends, which lost 6 bases and 0 bases, there was a span of 8 bases. Here the CDR3 DNA reads TGCAGCGTGGACAGAGCTAACTATGGCTACACCTTC. Translation: CSVDRANYGYTF.

This clone came up a few times. This sequence joins TRBV6-5 and TRBJ2-3, with D perhaps TRBD1 (6 bases). Germline CDR1 is MNHEY and CDR2 is SVGAGI. The CDR3 contains 15 residues. V was shortened by 2 bases and J by 4 bases, with 13 bases between the two germline ends. The CDR3 region is CASSYRGMSADTQYF. CDR3 DNA: TGTGCCAGCAGTTACAGGGGGATGAGTGCAGATACGCAGTATTTT.

This clone occurred once. This chain uses TRBV5-1 with TRBJ2-5, with D perhaps TRBD1 (6 bases). V was trimmed by 4 bases and J by 2 bases, leaving 18 bases between them. This CDR3 comprises 16 residues. From germline, CDR1 is SGHRS and CDR2 YFSETQ. The CDR3 loop is CASSNNRVGGQETQYF. In DNA form, the CDR3 reads TGCGCCAGCAGCAACAACAGGGTCGGTGGACAAGAGACCCAGTACTTC.

V gene TRBV18 combines with J gene TRBJ2-4; TRBD1 or TRBD2 may be the D gene (5 bases each). The CDR3 covers 17 residues. Trimming removed 0 bases from V and 2 bases from J, with 14 bases in between. The germline gives CDR1 KGHSH, CDR2 LQKENI. The CDR3 DNA reads as TGTGCCAGCTCACCACCTTCACCAGGGACGTCCAAAAACATTCAGTACTTC. It yields the protein CASSPPSPGTSKNIQYF.